The following is a T cell receptor beta chain sequence with its context. Its binding antigen is unknown. No base quality values were provided; no much bigger clone lies one nucleotide off. The record originates from a study of blood T cell repertoires in COVID-19 (dated by TCRdb to 2018 to 2021). A note on the overall study: Samples from collaborators originated in the United States, Italy and Spain and spanned both the acute and convalescent phases of COVID-19. The repertoires were made available in a free public database intended to serve as a resource for research on the immune response to SARS-CoV-2. Samples were obtained from the ongoing ImmuneRACE study (first 160 participants) and from about 1,300 subjects provided by 6 global collaborators. The dataset comprised deeply sampled blood TCRbeta repertoires from subjects exposed to, actively infected with, or recovered from COVID-19. A de-identified subject ID, COVID-19 status, age in years and sex were almost always included in the sample metadata. Where available, HLA class I and class II types were taken from metadata supplied by the sample provider and were not determined by assay-based typing. The prospective study material was composed of cDNA or gDNA derived from T cells, B-cell-depleted T cells, or PBMCs. What the study reported, not specific to this receptor: The quantity of clinical and demographic metadata differed by source and by participant and was supplied without curation.

TCRbeta CDR3 regions were amplified from genomic DNA by means of the immunoSEQ Assay, a bias-controlled multiplex PCR. As for the original processing: The number of nucleated cells in each sample was estimated by amplification of reference gene primers within the assay. Sequence reads were collapsed and filtered to measure the absolute abundance of every unique TCRbeta CDR3 rearrangement. For each sample, productive Simpson clonality was calculated as the square root of Simpson's diversity index across productive rearrangements. Entries here come from immuneACCESS through TCRdb and include only in-frame sequences with V and J called. Some clones fail to appear in such tables; in the studies checked, an unresolved V gene covers under half of the shortfall, and the cause of the remainder is unknown. Clonal size and the V and J genes are those of that table, whereas D and trimming came from the DNA. The sample contains fewer than 350,000 clones, under 90% of them found a single time. Of the sample, around 2.9% is held by the ten largest clones.

The collaborating institutions used their own protocols to collect whole blood in K2EDTA tubes. Collaborator samples were shipped for TCRbeta analysis as frozen whole blood, isolated PBMCs, or DNA extracted from either sample type. V is shortened by 5 bases, J by 1 base, and the region joining them spans 5 bases. CDR1 is given as MNHEY and CDR2 as SVGAGI, both from the germline V gene. CDR3 length: 12 amino acids, cysteine to phenylalanine. Kept here is only the CDR3 DNA, which spans 36 bases and is read in frame from base 1. This chain joins TRBV6-5 to TRBJ1-1, with no D gene named confidently. This TCR was recovered from an older woman with active or convalescent COVID-19. What was sequenced was peripheral blood. The base sequence is TGTGCCAGCAGTATCAAGAACACTGAAGCTTTCTTT. This yields the protein CASSIKNTEAFF.